A single T cell receptor (beta chain) is shown here with its context. The method was immunoSEQ multiplex PCR; TCRdb's version includes in-frame clones alone and lacks a portion of them. The sample holds over a million clones; about 80% are singletons and the top ten take around 0.6%. Germline CDR1 SGHAT, CDR2 FQNNGV. V lost 2 bases and J 9 bases, leaving 11 bases between the germline ends. This CDR3 spans 13 amino acids. These data are taken from a study of shared clonotypes between healthy human individuals. Sample: memory CD4+ T cells from PBMCs. Subset defined: CD45RA-negative fraction. The chain couples TRBV11-2 to TRBJ1-5; D is unresolved. This TCR came from a man in his late teens or twenties in good health. Some clones in this sample may be carry-over from other donors' samples. The CDR3 bases are TGTGCCAGCAGCTTATCCCCCGAAGCGCCCCAGCATTTT. Translated: CASSLSPEAPQHF.